The clone carrying this T cell receptor (beta chain) was recorded only once. Its specificity is not known. The source of the sample is a study of siplizumab effects on memory and regulatory T cells. Study results and caveats: Siplizumab produced a significant drop in alloreactive sequences attributable to unstimulated CD4+ memory cells. Roughly 80-97% of proliferating CD4+ or CD8+ clones lacked an assignable naive or memory phenotype. Naive T cells looked more diverse than memory cells and looked like major alloresponse contributors.

The CDR3 spans 11 residues. CDR1 is SEHNR, CDR2 FQNEAQ, per germline (reference sequence). V shed 6 bases and J shed 9 bases, with 11 bases lying between them. It was roughly 99,000 TCR templates that were assayed per sample. Measured with immunoSEQ multiplex PCR; TCRdb has only the in-frame clones, and not every one. Of over 85,000 clones listed, over 85% are singletons. The sequence came from a human donor in good health. Sequencing was done on a sample of CD8+ T cells sorted from blood. This chain links TRBV7-9 with TRBJ2-5; TRBD2 might be the D (6 bases). The CDR3 DNA reads as TGTGCCAGCAGGGTGGGGGAGGCCCAGTACTTC. This encodes CASRVGEAQYF.